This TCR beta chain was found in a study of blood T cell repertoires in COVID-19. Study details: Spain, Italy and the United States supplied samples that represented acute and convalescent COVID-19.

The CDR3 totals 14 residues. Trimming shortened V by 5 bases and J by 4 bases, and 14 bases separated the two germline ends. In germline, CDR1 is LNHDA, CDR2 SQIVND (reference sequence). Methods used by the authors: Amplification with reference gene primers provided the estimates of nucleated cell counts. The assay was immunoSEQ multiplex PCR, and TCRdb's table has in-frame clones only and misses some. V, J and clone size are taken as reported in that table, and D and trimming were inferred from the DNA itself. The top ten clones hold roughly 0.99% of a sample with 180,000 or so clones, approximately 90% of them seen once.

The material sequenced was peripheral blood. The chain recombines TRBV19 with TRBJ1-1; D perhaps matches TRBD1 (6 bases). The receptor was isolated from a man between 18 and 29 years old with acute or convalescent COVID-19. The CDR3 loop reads CASSPQGAATEAFF. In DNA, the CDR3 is TGTGCCAGTAGTCCACAGGGTGCGGCCACTGAAGCTTTCTTT.